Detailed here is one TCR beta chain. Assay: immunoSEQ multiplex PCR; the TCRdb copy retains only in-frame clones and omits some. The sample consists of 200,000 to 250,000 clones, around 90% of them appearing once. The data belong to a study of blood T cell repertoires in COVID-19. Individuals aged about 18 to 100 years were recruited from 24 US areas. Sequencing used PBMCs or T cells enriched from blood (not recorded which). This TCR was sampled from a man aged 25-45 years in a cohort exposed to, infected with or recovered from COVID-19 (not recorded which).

CDR3 sequence (DNA): TGTGCCAGCAGCCTAGAGGGAGCTAGCGGGATTGTTTCTACGCAGTATTTT. The encoded protein is CASSLEGASGIVSTQYF. The chain recombines TRBV7-2 with TRBJ2-3, with TRBD2 matching over 9 bases. Germline V gene lookup returns CDR1 SGHTA and CDR2 FQGNSA. Unmatched junction bases numbered 17, after V lost 5 bases and J lost 8 bases. The CDR3 runs to 17 residues. The whole variable domain, filled in from reference TRBV7-2 and TRBJ2-3, reads GAGVSQSPSNKVTEKGKDVELRCDPISGHTALYWYRQSLGQGLEFLIYFQGNSAPDKSGLPSDRFSAERTGGSVSTLTIQRTQQEDSAVYLCASSLEGASGIVSTQYFGPGTRLTVL.